A selection of T cell receptor beta chains follows, all from one sample in a study of PD-L1 blockade in urothelial cancer. Only in-frame clones appear in the TCRdb table, and some are missing; sequencing was by immunoSEQ multiplex PCR. This sample has around 38,000 clones, with about 86% found just once. The material sequenced was PBMCs, taken around atezolizumab (anti-PD-L1) treatment. Receptors were obtained from a man aged 55 to 70 with urothelial cancer. The CDR3 runs from the conserved cysteine through the conserved F or W. The D gene is left open where the match is weak. Not every row has a clone size; where given, it reads once, few, many or a size class.

v_call: TRBV28; d_call: .; j_call: TRBJ2-7; clone_size: .; cdr3_length: 15; cdr3_aa: CASSPTSLGSYEQYF; cdr3_nt: TGTGCCAGCAGCCCCACCTCCCTAGGTTCCTACGAGCAGTACTTC
v_call: TRBV6-5; d_call: .; j_call: TRBJ2-1; clone_size: .; cdr3_length: 13; cdr3_aa: CASSFARFNEQFF; cdr3_nt: TGTGCCAGCAGTTTTGCGAGATTCAATGAGCAGTTCTTC
v_call: TRBV5-1; d_call: .; j_call: TRBJ2-3; clone_size: .; cdr3_length: 14; cdr3_aa: CASSLASGDDTQYF; cdr3_nt: TGCGCCAGCAGCTTGGCGTCGGGTGACGATACGCAGTATTTT
v_call: TRBV6-1; d_call: TRBD1; j_call: TRBJ1-4; clone_size: .; cdr3_length: 15; cdr3_aa: CASSEFRTGSEKLFF; cdr3_nt: TGTGCCAGCAGTGAATTCAGGACAGGGAGTGAAAAACTGTTTTTT
v_call: TRBV2; d_call: TRBD1; j_call: TRBJ1-2; clone_size: .; cdr3_length: 14; cdr3_aa: CASSVTGGNYGYTF; cdr3_nt: TGTGCCAGCAGTGTGACAGGGGGAAACTATGGCTACACCTTC
v_call: TRBV4-1; d_call: TRBD2; j_call: TRBJ2-1; clone_size: once; cdr3_length: 18; cdr3_aa: CASSLRAGTSGSYNEQFF; cdr3_nt: TGCGCCAGCAGCCTGAGGGCGGGGACTAGCGGCTCCTACAATGAGCAGTTCTTC
v_call: TRBV29-1; d_call: TRBD2; j_call: TRBJ2-3; clone_size: .; cdr3_length: 16; cdr3_aa: CSGGLASGVSTDTQYF; cdr3_nt: TGCAGCGGCGGACTAGCGTCGGGGGTAAGCACAGATACGCAGTATTTT
v_call: TRBV2; d_call: .; j_call: TRBJ1-1; clone_size: .; cdr3_length: 16; cdr3_aa: CASIVQANFMNTEAFF; cdr3_nt: TGTGCCAGCATTGTCCAGGCCAACTTCATGAACACTGAAGCTTTCTTT
v_call: TRBV2; d_call: .; j_call: TRBJ2-3; clone_size: .; cdr3_length: 13; cdr3_aa: CASSEGIPDTQYF; cdr3_nt: TGTGCCAGCAGTGAAGGTATCCCAGATACGCAGTATTTT
v_call: TRBV6-5; d_call: .; j_call: TRBJ1-3; clone_size: .; cdr3_length: 16; cdr3_aa: CASSYRRSTSGNTIYF; cdr3_nt: TGTGCCAGCAGTTACAGGAGGAGCACCTCTGGAAACACCATATATTTT
v_call: TRBV19; d_call: .; j_call: TRBJ2-7; clone_size: .; cdr3_length: 22; cdr3_aa: CASSIGCGERDRGWQREDEQYF; cdr3_nt: TGTGCCAGTAGTATAGGTTGTGGGGAGCGAGACAGGGGTTGGCAGCGGGAGGACGAGCAGTACTTC